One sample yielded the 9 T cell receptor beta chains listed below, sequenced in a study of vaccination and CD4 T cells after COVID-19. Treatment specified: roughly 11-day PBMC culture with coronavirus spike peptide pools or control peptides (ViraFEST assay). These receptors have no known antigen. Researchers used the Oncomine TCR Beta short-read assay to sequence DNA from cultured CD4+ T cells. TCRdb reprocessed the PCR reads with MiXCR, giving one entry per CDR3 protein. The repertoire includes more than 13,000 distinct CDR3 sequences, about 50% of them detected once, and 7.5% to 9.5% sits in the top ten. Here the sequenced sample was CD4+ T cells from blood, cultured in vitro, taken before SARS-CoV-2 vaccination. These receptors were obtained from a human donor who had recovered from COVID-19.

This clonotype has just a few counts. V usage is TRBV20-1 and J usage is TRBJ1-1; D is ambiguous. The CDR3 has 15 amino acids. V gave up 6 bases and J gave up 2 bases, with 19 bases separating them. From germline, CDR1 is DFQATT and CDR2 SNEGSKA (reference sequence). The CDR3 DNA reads TGCAGTGCCCCCTCGGCAGGTCGACCTAACACTGAAGCTTTCTTT. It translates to CSAPSAGRPNTEAFF.

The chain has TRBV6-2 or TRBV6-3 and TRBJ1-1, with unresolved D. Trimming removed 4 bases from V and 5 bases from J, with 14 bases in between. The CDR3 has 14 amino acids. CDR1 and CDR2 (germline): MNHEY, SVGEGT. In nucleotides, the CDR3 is TGTGCCAGCAGTTTCCGACACCACGGGACTGAAGCTTTCTTT. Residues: CASSFRHHGTEAFF.

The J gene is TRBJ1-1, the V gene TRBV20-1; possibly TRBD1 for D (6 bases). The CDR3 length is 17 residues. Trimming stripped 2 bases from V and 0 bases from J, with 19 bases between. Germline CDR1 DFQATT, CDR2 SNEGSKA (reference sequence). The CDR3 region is CSARHRNRERVNTEAFF. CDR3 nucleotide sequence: TGCAGTGCTAGACACCGAAACAGGGAGAGGGTGAACACTGAAGCTTTCTTT.

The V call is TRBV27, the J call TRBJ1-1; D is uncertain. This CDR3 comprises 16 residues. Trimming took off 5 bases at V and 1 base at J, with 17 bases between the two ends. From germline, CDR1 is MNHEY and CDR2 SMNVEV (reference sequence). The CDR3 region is CASSNNLMVGNTEAFF. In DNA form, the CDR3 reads TGTGCCAGCAGTAATAACCTCATGGTAGGGAACACTGAAGCTTTCTTT.

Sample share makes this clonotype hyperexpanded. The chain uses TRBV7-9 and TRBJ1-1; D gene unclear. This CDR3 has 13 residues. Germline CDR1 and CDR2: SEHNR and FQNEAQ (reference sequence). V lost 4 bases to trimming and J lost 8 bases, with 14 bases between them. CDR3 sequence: CASSYEPGSEAFF. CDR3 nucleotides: TGTGCCAGCAGCTATGAGCCGGGATCAGAAGCTTTCTTT.

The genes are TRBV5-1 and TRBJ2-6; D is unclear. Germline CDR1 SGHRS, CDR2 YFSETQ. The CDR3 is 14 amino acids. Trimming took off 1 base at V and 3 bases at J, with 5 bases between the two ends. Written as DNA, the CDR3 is TGCGCCAGCAGCTTGAGGTATGGGGCCAACGTCCTGACTTTC. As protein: CASSLRYGANVLTF.

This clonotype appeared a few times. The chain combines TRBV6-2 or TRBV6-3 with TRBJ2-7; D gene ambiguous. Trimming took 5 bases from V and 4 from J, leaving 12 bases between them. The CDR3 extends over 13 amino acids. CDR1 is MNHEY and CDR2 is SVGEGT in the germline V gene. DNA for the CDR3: TGTGCCAGCAGTCGCACCACCCCATACGAGCAGTACTTC. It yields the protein CASSRTTPYEQYF.

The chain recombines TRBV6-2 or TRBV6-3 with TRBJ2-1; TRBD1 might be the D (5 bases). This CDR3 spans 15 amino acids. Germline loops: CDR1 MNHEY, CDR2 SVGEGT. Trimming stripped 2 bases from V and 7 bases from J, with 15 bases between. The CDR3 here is CASSYRQTGPNEQFF. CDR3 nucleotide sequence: TGTGCCAGCAGTTACCGACAGACGGGCCCGAATGAGCAGTTCTTC.

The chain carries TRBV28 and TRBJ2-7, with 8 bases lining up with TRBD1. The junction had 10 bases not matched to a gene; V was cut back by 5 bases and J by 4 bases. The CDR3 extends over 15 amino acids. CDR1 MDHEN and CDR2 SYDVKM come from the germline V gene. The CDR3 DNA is TGTGCCAGCAGTACCCCGGGACAGGCCCCTTACGAGCAGTACTTC. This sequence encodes CASSTPGQAPYEQYF.